The present TCR beta chain was sequenced within a study of blood T cell repertoires in COVID-19. Study context: Samples taken during acute and convalescent COVID-19 were collected in the United States, Italy and Spain.

Per the study methods: Amplifying reference gene primers gave estimates of nucleated cell counts. Assay used: immunoSEQ multiplex PCR; TCRdb lists only in-frame clones, some missing. V, J and clone size are taken as reported in that table, and D and trimming were inferred from the DNA itself. The sample shows some 300,000 clones, under 90% of them seen only once. Those who participated ranged in age from roughly 18 to 89 years and resided in 24 US areas. Self-reported history from a screening survey and questionnaire set each donor's cohort. In germline, CDR1 is SGDLS, CDR2 YYNGEE. The length of the CDR3 is 14 residues. V dropped 0 bases and J dropped 1 base, with 4 bases sitting between them.

The sequence derives from a woman between 50 and 59 years old who had been exposed to COVID-19. The genes are TRBV9 and TRBJ2-2; no clear D gene. The sample taken for sequencing was PBMCs or T cells enriched from blood (not recorded which). CDR3 sequence: CASSVAGNTGELFF. CDR3 sequence (DNA): TGTGCCAGCAGCGTAGCCGGGAACACCGGGGAGCTGTTTTTT.